This TCR beta chain was observed in a study of control samples from healthy donors and cancer patients. CDR3 length: 14 residues. Trimming shortened V by 5 bases and J by 7 bases, and 15 bases separated the two germline ends. Germline CDR1 WNHNN, CDR2 SYGVQD (reference sequence). Assay used: immunoSEQ multiplex PCR; TCRdb lists only in-frame clones, some missing. This table holds 170,000 or so clones, about 91% found once. V usage is TRBV10-1 and J usage is TRBJ2-4; D tentatively fits TRBD1 or TRBD2 (5 bases each). The sequenced sample consisted of blood. This sequence originates from a woman in her thirties or forties in good health. CDR3 DNA: TGCGCCAGCAGTCATCACGAGAGGGGCAACATTCAGTACTTC. Translation: CASSHHERGNIQYF.